The 28 T cell receptor beta chains presented below share a single source sample, sequenced in a study of blood T cell repertoires in COVID-19 (dated by TCRdb to 2018 to 2021). Libraries were made using the immunoSEQ multiplex PCR assay. This is the immuneACCESS table as TCRdb keeps it, with only in-frame sequences that have V and J called. A part of the clones is gone; compared with another copy, unresolved V genes explain less than half, and the rest is unexplained. The sample profile shows approximately 33,000 clones; approximately 85% of them were found once. The top ten constitute roughly 7.9% of the sample. The sequencing input was peripheral blood. The receptors shown here come from a man aged 55-75 years with COVID-19, enrolled during active disease.

This clone showed up just a few times. The genes are TRBV11-3 and TRBJ1-1; 8 bases are a match to TRBD1. The CDR3 length is 13 residues. The junction had 0 bases not matched to a gene; V was cut back by 1 base and J by 5 bases. Germline V gene data show CDR1 as SGHNT and CDR2 as YENEEA. CDR3 sequence (DNA): TGTGCCAGCAGCTTAGGGGACAGGACTGAAGCTTTCTTT. Protein product: CASSLGDRTEAFF.

This clone was observed a handful of times. The chain recombines TRBV20-1 with TRBJ2-7, with a tentative D call TRBD2 (6 bases). The germline V gene has CDR1 DFQATT and CDR2 SNEGSKA (reference sequence). The CDR3 extends over 11 amino acids. Trimming removed 7 bases from V and 3 bases from J, with 10 bases in between. The CDR3 bases are TGCAGTGTGGACGGGAGCTACGAGCAGTACTTC. Amino acids: CSVDGSYEQYF.

The rearrangement links TRBV28 to TRBJ1-4; no definite D call. Germline lookup yields CDR1 MDHEN and CDR2 SYDVKM. The CDR3 contains 16 residues. Trimming removed 3 bases at V and 0 bases at J, with 11 bases between. The DNA for the CDR3 is TGTGCCAGCAGTTTGGCTCGGACTGCAACTAATGAAAAACTGTTTTTT. Protein sequence: CASSLARTATNEKLFF.

The rearrangement links TRBV28 to TRBJ2-1; TRBD2 matches at 9 bases. V was pared by 7 bases and J by 8 bases, with 6 bases of the junction left unmatched. The CDR3 spans 13 residues. Germline V gene lookup returns CDR1 MDHEN and CDR2 SYDVKM. The CDR3 protein is CASIGGRGYEQFF. As DNA, the CDR3 is TGTGCCAGCATCGGCGGGAGGGGCTATGAGCAGTTCTTC.

The chain employs TRBV2 and TRBJ1-1; D is unresolved. The V end lost 2 bases, the J end lost 11 bases, and 18 bases lay between the germline ends. Germline assignment: CDR1 SNHLY and CDR2 FYNNEI. The CDR3 is made up of 14 amino acids. This CDR3 is CASSELQDGSVAFF. The CDR3 region has the DNA TGTGCCAGCAGTGAACTTCAGGATGGGTCGGTTGCTTTCTTT.

This clone was counted a few times. The CDR3: CSVPWRRSGNTIYF. CDR3 DNA sequence: TGCAGCGTCCCCTGGAGGCGCTCTGGAAACACCATATATTTT. V gene TRBV29-1 combines with J gene TRBJ1-3; D not certain. Trimming pared 6 bases from V and 0 bases from J, leaving 12 bases between. This CDR3 spans 14 amino acids. Germline CDR1 SQVTM, CDR2 ANQGSEA.

This chain connects TRBV3-1 (or the pseudogene TRBV3-2) to TRBJ2-3; D gene unclear. V was shortened by 1 base and J by 4 bases, with 3 bases between the two germline ends. This CDR3 is built from 12 residues. CDR1 and CDR2 (germline): LGHDT, YNNKEL (reference sequence). As DNA, the CDR3 is TGTGCCAGCAGCCAAGCGTCAGATACGCAGTATTTT. Translation gives CASSQASDTQYF.

The genes are TRBV5-4 and TRBJ2-4; 10 bases are shared with TRBD2. This CDR3 contains 19 residues. V lost 5 bases to trimming and J lost 1 base; unmatched junction nucleotides: 15. Germline V gene lookup returns CDR1 SGHNT and CDR2 YYREEE (reference sequence). The CDR3 sequence: CASSSGGGLAGVAKNIQYF. CDR3 nucleotide sequence: TGTGCCAGCAGTTCTGGTGGGGGGCTAGCGGGAGTCGCCAAAAACATTCAGTACTTC.

The V call is TRBV29-1, the J call TRBJ2-1; tentatively, D is TRBD1 (5 bases). With 6 bases removed from V and 3 bases from J, the gap between germline ends came to 18 bases. The germline V gene has CDR1 SQVTM and CDR2 ANQGSEA. CDR3 length: 15 residues. CDR3 protein: CSVDGQTFLYNEQFF. The CDR3 nucleotides are TGCAGCGTAGACGGACAAACGTTCCTCTACAATGAGCAGTTCTTC.

V gene TRBV29-1 combines with J gene TRBJ2-2; no clear D. Trimming removed 4 bases at V and 1 base at J, with 4 bases between. The CDR3 has 12 residues. CDR1 SQVTM and CDR2 ANQGSEA come from the germline V gene. CDR3 in DNA: TGCAGCGTTGCAGTGAACACCGGGGAGCTGTTTTTT. This sequence encodes CSVAVNTGELFF.

The chain carries TRBV28 and TRBJ1-4; the D gene is possibly TRBD1 (5 bases). Germline CDR1 MDHEN, CDR2 SYDVKM. This CDR3 has 15 residues. V was clipped by 6 bases and J by 5 bases, with 16 bases between them. In DNA form, the CDR3 reads TGTGCCAGCAGGGCCGCGGGGGGAACAAATGAAAAACTGTTTTTT. Amino acid sequence: CASRAAGGTNEKLFF.

The V gene is TRBV30, the J gene TRBJ1-2, with D possibly matching TRBD1 (5 bases). Germline V gene lookup returns CDR1 GTSNPN and CDR2 SVGIG (reference sequence). The ends were cut back, 3 bases at V and 4 bases at J, with 9 bases in the middle. CDR3 length: 12 residues. In DNA form, the CDR3 reads TGTGCCTGGAGGTGGGGCGGCTATGGCTACACCTTC. Translating gives CAWRWGGYGYTF.

This sequence joins TRBV30 and TRBJ2-7; tentative D call: TRBD1 (5 bases). V lost 4 bases to trimming and J lost 5 bases, with 9 bases between them. Germline-derived CDR1 and CDR2 are GTSNPN and SVGIG (reference sequence). This CDR3 is built from 11 residues. In DNA form, the CDR3 reads TGTGCCTGGACCAGGGTTCACGAGCAGTACTTC. Its translation is CAWTRVHEQYF.

This CDR3 reads CSVEGEGHTDYNTGELFF. CDR3 sequence (DNA): TGCAGCGTTGAAGGCGAAGGACACACTGATTATAACACCGGGGAGCTGTTTTTT. This rearrangement joins TRBV29-1 to TRBJ2-2; D may be TRBD1 (5 bases). The CDR3 runs to 18 residues. Germline lookup yields CDR1 SQVTM and CDR2 ANQGSEA. Trimming took 1 base from V and 2 from J, leaving 20 bases between them.

The chain links TRBV30 to TRBJ1-4, with D unresolved. The V gene's germline CDR1 is GTSNPN and CDR2 SVGIG (reference sequence). With 0 bases removed from V and 5 bases from J, the gap between germline ends came to 7 bases. This CDR3 is 13 amino acids long. The CDR3 protein is CAWSVRGNEKLFF. The CDR3 nucleotides read TGTGCCTGGAGTGTGAGAGGGAATGAAAAACTGTTTTTT.

This chain links TRBV19 with TRBJ1-3; 9 nucleotides line up with TRBD1. The germline CDR1 and CDR2 sequences are LNHDA and SQIVND (reference sequence). The CDR3 totals 14 residues. V lost 3 bases to trimming and J lost 4 bases; unmatched junction nucleotides: 1. DNA of the CDR3: TGTGCCAGTAGTATTACAGGGGGCGGAAACACCATATATTTT. This encodes CASSITGGGNTIYF.

This clone was counted once. The chain carries TRBV10-3 and TRBJ2-5, with 9 positions matching TRBD1. Unmatched junction bases numbered 16, after V lost 6 bases and J lost 5 bases. The CDR3 extends over 17 amino acids. Germline lookup yields CDR1 ENHRY and CDR2 SYGVKD. The CDR3 sequence is CAIRSGPPGTGRETQYF. CDR3 in DNA: TGTGCCATCAGAAGTGGTCCGCCGGGGACAGGGAGGGAGACCCAGTACTTC.

This clone was seen only once. The chain has TRBV27 and TRBJ2-7, with 9 bases aligning to TRBD2. V was clipped by 3 bases and J by 6 bases; unmatched bases: 9. Germline assignment: CDR1 MNHEY and CDR2 SMNVEV (reference sequence). The CDR3 extends over 15 amino acids. Here the CDR3 reads CASSFWGGRAAEQYF. The CDR3 DNA follows: TGTGCCAGCAGTTTCTGGGGCGGGAGGGCCGCCGAGCAGTACTTC.

This chain joins TRBV7-9 and TRBJ1-4, with 7 nucleotides matching TRBD1. Germline lookup yields CDR1 SEHNR and CDR2 FQNEAQ (reference sequence). This CDR3 has 15 residues. V trimming: 5 bases; J trimming: 4 bases; junction bases outside the gene matches: 7. As DNA, the CDR3 is TGTGCCAGCAGCCCGACAGGGAGAAATAATGAAAAACTGTTTTTT. Protein product: CASSPTGRNNEKLFF.

This clone was detected only once. The rearrangement links TRBV29-1 to TRBJ1-1, with 7 bases aligning to TRBD1. Germline trimming cut 5 bases from V and 1 base from J; bases unmatched to any gene: 7. CDR3 length: 14 amino acids. Per germline, CDR1 SQVTM and CDR2 ANQGSEA. CDR3 bases: TGCAGCGTTCTACCACAGGGGAAGAACACTGAAGCTTTCTTT. Residues: CSVLPQGKNTEAFF.

In this sample, this clone turned up once. This chain joins TRBV28 and TRBJ2-1; D uncertain. This CDR3 is 14 amino acids long. Deletions cut 6 bases from V and 5 bases from J, with 14 bases between. The germline CDR1 and CDR2 sequences are MDHEN and SYDVKM. CDR3 residues: CASSSLGANNEQFF. The CDR3 coding sequence is TGTGCCAGCAGCTCCCTAGGTGCCAACAATGAGCAGTTCTTC.

The chain links TRBV10-2 to TRBJ1-2, with TRBD1 identical over 7 bases. With V trimmed by 6 bases and J by 8 bases, 15 bases remained unmatched. Germline lookup yields CDR1 WSHSY and CDR2 SAAADI. CDR3 length: 15 amino acids. CDR3 sequence: CASSDGQALRRGYTF. DNA of the CDR3: TGCGCCAGCAGCGATGGACAGGCTCTCCGTCGAGGCTACACCTTC.

In this sample, this clone turned up once. V and J are TRBV12-5 and TRBJ1-3; no clear D gene. Trimming stripped 3 bases from V and 0 bases from J, with 6 bases between. This CDR3 spans 14 amino acids. Germline-derived CDR1 and CDR2 are LGHNT and FRNRAP. The CDR3, as DNA: TGTGCTAGTGGTTTCGGTGGCTCTGGAAACACCATATATTTT. Translation gives CASGFGGSGNTIYF.

The chain joins TRBV4-1 to TRBJ2-2; no definite D call. The CDR3 sequence is 16 residues long. Germline V CDR1 and CDR2: MGHRA, YSYEKL. V lost 2 bases and J 4 bases, leaving 14 bases between the germline ends. The CDR3 DNA follows: TGCGCCAGCAGCCAAAAGTCGCGCAGGCGCACCGGGGAGCTGTTTTTT. Translating it yields CASSQKSRRRTGELFF.

The chain carries TRBV11-2 and TRBJ2-7; TRBD2 is a possible D gene (6 bases). V lost 0 bases, J lost 0 bases, and 9 bases lay in between. Germline lookup yields CDR1 SGHAT and CDR2 FQNNGV. The CDR3 runs 15 residues. The CDR3 DNA reads as TGTGCCAGCAGCTTAGAGGGGACTGACTCCTACGAGCAGTACTTC. Its protein product is CASSLEGTDSYEQYF.

This clone has just one count. This sequence joins TRBV19 and TRBJ1-2; D gene unclear. Looked up from germline, CDR1 is LNHDA and CDR2 is SQIVND (reference sequence). V lost 4 bases and J 2 bases, leaving 11 bases between the germline ends. The CDR3 extends over 14 amino acids. DNA of the CDR3: TGTGCCAGTAGTAACACCCCCCCCAACTATGGCTACACCTTC. Translating gives CASSNTPPNYGYTF.

The chain has TRBV28 and TRBJ1-6; D unclear. The CDR3 consists of 15 residues. V gave up 5 bases and J gave up 4 bases, with 12 bases separating them. The germline gives CDR1 MDHEN, CDR2 SYDVKM. The CDR3 region is CASSPGGGYNSPLHF. For the CDR3, the DNA is TGTGCCAGCAGTCCCGGCGGAGGGTATAATTCACCCCTCCACTTT.

This clone appeared a few times. The genes are TRBV5-4 and TRBJ2-7; a weak D match, TRBD2 (5 bases). The CDR3 totals 13 residues. Trimming cost V 4 bases and J 2 bases, with 10 bases left between them. Germline CDR1 is SGHNT and CDR2 is YYREEE (reference sequence). CDR3 in amino acids: CASSRGLTYEQYF. CDR3 coding DNA: TGTGCCAGCAGCAGAGGACTGACCTACGAGCAGTACTTC.